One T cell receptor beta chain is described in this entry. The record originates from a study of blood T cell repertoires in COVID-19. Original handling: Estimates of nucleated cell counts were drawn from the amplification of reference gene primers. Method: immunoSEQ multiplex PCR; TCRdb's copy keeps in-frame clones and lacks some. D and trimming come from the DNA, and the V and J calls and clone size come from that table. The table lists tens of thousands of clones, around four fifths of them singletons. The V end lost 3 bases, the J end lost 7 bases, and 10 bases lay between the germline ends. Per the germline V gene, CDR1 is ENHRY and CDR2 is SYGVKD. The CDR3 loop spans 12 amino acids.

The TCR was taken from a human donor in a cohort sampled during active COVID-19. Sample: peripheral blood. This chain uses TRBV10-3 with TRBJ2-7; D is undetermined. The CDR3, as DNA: TGTGCCATCAGTGACCAAACGGAGGAGCAGTACTTC. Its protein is CAISDQTEEQYF.